This is a list of T cell receptor beta chains from one sample in a study of blood T cell repertoires in COVID-19. The table came from immunoSEQ multiplex PCR; TCRdb's copy has only in-frame clones and leaves some out. The table lists about 200,000 clones, roughly 75% of them singletons. The sample was peripheral blood. Every receptor here comes from an older woman with acute or convalescent COVID-19. Each CDR3 is given with its conserved first and last residue. A D gene is named only where the DNA matches it firmly.

CDR3 protein	V gene	J gene	D gene	CDR3 length
CASSSGTVPEAFF	TRBV5-4	TRBJ1-1	TRBD1	13
CASSIDPGQASKFF	TRBV19	TRBJ2-1	TRBD1	14
CASSPLGTSGYEQYF	TRBV18	TRBJ2-7	TRBD2	15
CASSLEVAGGTYEQYF	TRBV5-6	TRBJ2-7	TRBD2	16
CASSSYRDTGYNEQFF	TRBV5-1	TRBJ2-1	.	16
CATSDKYGLSDEQYF	TRBV24-1	TRBJ2-7	.	15
CASSLYYEQYF	TRBV2	TRBJ2-7	.	11
CASSVVAGATNEQFF	TRBV9	TRBJ2-1	TRBD2	15
CAADDPQGNGNQPQHF	TRBV10-3	TRBJ1-5	.	16
CATSDFNSEQYF	TRBV24-1	TRBJ2-7	.	12
CASSTGGNSPLHF	TRBV19	TRBJ1-6	TRBD1	13
CASSPREGLTDTQYF	TRBV4-2	TRBJ2-3	TRBD2	15
CASSEYGGGSGNTIYF	TRBV25-1	TRBJ1-3	.	16
CASSLGQVVAKNIQYF	TRBV13	TRBJ2-4	TRBD1	16